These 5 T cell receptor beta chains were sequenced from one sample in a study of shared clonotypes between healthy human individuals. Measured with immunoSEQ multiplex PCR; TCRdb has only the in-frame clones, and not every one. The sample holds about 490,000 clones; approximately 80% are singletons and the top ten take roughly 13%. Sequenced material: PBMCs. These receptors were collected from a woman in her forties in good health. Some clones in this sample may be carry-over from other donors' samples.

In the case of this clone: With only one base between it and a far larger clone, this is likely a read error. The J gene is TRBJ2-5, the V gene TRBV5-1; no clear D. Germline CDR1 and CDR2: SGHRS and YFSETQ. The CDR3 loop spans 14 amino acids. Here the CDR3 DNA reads TGCGCCAGCAGCCAACAGAGAAGTCAAGGGACCCAGTACTTC. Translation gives CASSQQRSQGTQYF.

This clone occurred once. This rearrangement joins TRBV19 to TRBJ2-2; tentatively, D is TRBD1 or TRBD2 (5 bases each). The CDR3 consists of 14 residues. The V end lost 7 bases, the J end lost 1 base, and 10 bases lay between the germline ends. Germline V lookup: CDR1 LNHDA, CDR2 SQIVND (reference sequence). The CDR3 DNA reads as TGTGCCAGTACGAGCGGACAGAACACCGGGGAGCTGTTTTTT. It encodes CASTSGQNTGELFF.

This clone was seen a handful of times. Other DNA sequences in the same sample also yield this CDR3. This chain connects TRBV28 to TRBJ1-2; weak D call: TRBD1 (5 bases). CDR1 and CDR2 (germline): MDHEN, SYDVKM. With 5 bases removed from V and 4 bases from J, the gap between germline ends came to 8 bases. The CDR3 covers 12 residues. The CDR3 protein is CASSRGTYGYTF. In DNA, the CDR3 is TGTGCCAGCAGTAGAGGGACCTATGGCTACACCTTC.

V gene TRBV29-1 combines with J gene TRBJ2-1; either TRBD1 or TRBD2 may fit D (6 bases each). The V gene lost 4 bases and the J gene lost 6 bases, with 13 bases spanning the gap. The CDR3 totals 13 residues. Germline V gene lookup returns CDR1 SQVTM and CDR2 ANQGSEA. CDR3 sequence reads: CSVAQGRGNEQFF. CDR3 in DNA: TGCAGCGTTGCTCAGGGGCGGGGCAATGAGCAGTTCTTC.

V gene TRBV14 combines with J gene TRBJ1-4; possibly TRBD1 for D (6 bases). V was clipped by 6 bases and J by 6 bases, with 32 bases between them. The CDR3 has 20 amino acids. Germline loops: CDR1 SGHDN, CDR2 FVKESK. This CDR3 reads CASSPTPTQGRNQDDEKLFF. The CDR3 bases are TGTGCCAGCAGTCCTACTCCAACCCAGGGGCGGAACCAAGATGATGAAAAACTGTTTTTT.